The sequence of this T cell receptor beta chain was determined in a study of response to subunit inactivated influenza vaccine. TCRdb ran MiXCR on the RT-PCR reads and lists one entry per CDR3 protein. The sample holds about 540,000 distinct CDR3 sequences; 20% to 25% are singletons and the top ten take 2.8%. The V and J ends lost 2 bases and 2 bases respectively, with 8 bases between them. There are 14 residues in the CDR3. CDR1 and CDR2 (germline): MNHEY, SMNVEV (reference sequence). This sample also belongs to another study, concerning T cells expressing NK-cell markers. That publication notes: Generation of TCR beta cDNA was performed by 5'RACE template switching incorporating UMIs. HCMV seropositivity marked seven of the eight sequenced donors; one was seronegative.

The specimen comprised CD4+ T cells sorted from PBMCs, sampled 11 to 12 days after vaccination. The chain recombines TRBV27 with TRBJ2-3, with D hard to call. This TCR was sampled from a man aged 50-59 years who received an inactivated influenza vaccine. CDR3: CASSLGPHTDTQYF. Here the CDR3 DNA reads TGTGCCAGCAGTTTAGGACCCCACACAGATACGCAGTATTTT.